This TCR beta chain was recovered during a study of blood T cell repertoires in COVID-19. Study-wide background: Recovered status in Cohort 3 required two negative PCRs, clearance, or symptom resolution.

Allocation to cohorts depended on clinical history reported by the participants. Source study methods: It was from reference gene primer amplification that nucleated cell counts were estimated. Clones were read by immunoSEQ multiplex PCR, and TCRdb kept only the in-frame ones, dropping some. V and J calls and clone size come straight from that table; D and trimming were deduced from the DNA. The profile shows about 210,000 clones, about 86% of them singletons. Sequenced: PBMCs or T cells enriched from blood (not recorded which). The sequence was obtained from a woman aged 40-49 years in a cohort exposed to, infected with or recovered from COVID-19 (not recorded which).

The CDR3 sequence is CASSLFYRDRNTGELFF. The CDR3 DNA is TGTGCCAGCAGCTTATTTTACCGAGACAGGAACACCGGGGAGCTGTTTTTT. The rearrangement joins TRBV13 to TRBJ2-2, with a tentative D call TRBD1 (5 bases). CDR1 and CDR2 from the germline V gene are PRHDT and FYEKMQ (reference sequence). V gave up 2 bases and J gave up 1 base, with 14 bases separating them. The CDR3 is 17 residues long.